The 19 T cell receptor beta chains below were found in one sample sequenced in a study of blood T cells in healthy people across ages. With a J-beta primer mix and a sample-barcoded 5' primer, a second PCR ran roughly 6 to 11 cycles. TCRdb reanalysed the 5' RACE reads using MiXCR and keeps one entry per CDR3 protein. The table records about a million distinct CDR3 sequences, about 44% of them present only once. Material: blood. The source is a man aged 25 to 40 in good health.

The chain couples TRBV18 to TRBJ1-1, with D possibly TRBD1 on 5 matching bases. Germline V gene lookup returns CDR1 KGHSH and CDR2 LQKENI. The V end was cut by 1 base, the J end by 3 bases, with 9 bases between. The CDR3 consists of 14 residues. CDR3 sequence (DNA): TGTGCCAGCTCACCACGGGGGAAAGACACTGAAGCTTTCTTT. Protein product: CASSPRGKDTEAFF.

In this sample, this clonotype turned up a few times. The chain joins TRBV5-1 to TRBJ2-7; D remains unclear. Per the germline V gene, CDR1 is SGHRS and CDR2 is YFSETQ. The CDR3 loop spans 13 amino acids. Trimming left V 5 bases short and J 2 bases short, with 11 bases between. CDR3 sequence (DNA): TGCGCCAGCAGGGATGGCGGCGCCTACGAGCAGTACTTC. This codes for CASRDGGAYEQYF.

Only one count was recorded for this clonotype. Germline is not matched at one junction end, which may reflect a read error. The chain couples TRBV29-1 to TRBJ1-2; possibly TRBD1 for D (6 bases). Germline CDR1 and CDR2: SQVTM and ANQGSEA. CDR3 length: 15 amino acids. The chain's CDR3 is CSVAGRDTSPYDYTF. The CDR3 DNA sequence: TGCAGCGTTGCGGGTCGGGACACTTCCCCCTATGACTACACCTTC.

There are a few counts of this clonotype. A much larger clonotype is one base distant, so this may be a read error. The rearrangement links TRBV27 to TRBJ2-7; D not certain. The CDR3 totals 13 residues. Germline CDR1 and CDR2: MNHEY and SMNVEV (reference sequence). Trimming pared 5 bases from V and 2 bases from J, leaving 10 bases between. CDR3 amino acids: CASSDRMAYEQYF. The CDR3, as DNA: TGTGCCAGCAGTGATCGGATGGCCTACGAGCAGTACTTC.

This clonotype was observed many times. The CDR3 reads CASSGGTLRTDTQYF. CDR3 nucleotides: TGTGCCAGCAGCGGGGGGACTTTACGCACAGATACGCAGTATTTT. The genes are TRBV9 and TRBJ2-3; D possibly corresponds to TRBD2 (6 bases). CDR1 and CDR2 (germline): SGDLS, YYNGEE. The CDR3 spans 15 residues. Deletions cut 3 bases from V and 1 base from J, with 12 bases between.

CDR3 DNA sequence: TGTGCCAGCAGCCTTGGGACAGGGGCTTTTGGCAATCAGCCCCAGCATTTT. Protein product: CASSLGTGAFGNQPQHF. The chain joins TRBV7-2 to TRBJ1-5; TRBD1 aligns across 10 bases. Trimming took 5 bases from V and 2 from J; bases not matched to a gene: 9. Germline V gene lookup returns CDR1 SGHTA and CDR2 FQGNSA. This CDR3 region has 17 residues.

The V gene is TRBV4-2, the J gene TRBJ2-3; 8 bases match TRBD2. V lost 0 bases to trimming and J lost 6 bases; unmatched junction nucleotides: 8. The CDR3 length is 16 residues. The V gene's germline CDR1 is LGHNA and CDR2 YNFKEQ. This CDR3 is CASSQDLRGGGDTQYF. The CDR3 DNA is TGTGCCAGCAGCCAAGATTTGAGAGGCGGGGGGGATACGCAGTATTTT.

V gene TRBV5-6 combines with J gene TRBJ2-1; 10 bases fit TRBD2. CDR1 is SGHDT, CDR2 YYEEEE, per germline. The CDR3 covers 19 residues. V was clipped by 1 base and J by 0 bases; unmatched bases: 10. The CDR3 nucleotides read TGTGCCAGCAGCTTGACGGTAGCGGGGGGCCCTCTCTCCTACAATGAGCAGTTCTTC. It is translated as CASSLTVAGGPLSYNEQFF. Looking up the rest from reference TRBV5-6 and TRBJ2-1 gives the full variable domain: DAGVTQSPTHLIKTRGQQVTLRCSPKSGHDTVSWYQQALGQGPQFIFQYYEEEERQRGNFPDRFSGHQFPNYSSELNVNALLLGDSALYLCASSLTVAGGPLSYNEQFFGPGTRLTVL.

J is TRBJ2-3 and V is TRBV20-1, with 7 bases fitting TRBD1. Germline-derived CDR1 and CDR2 are DFQATT and SNEGSKA (reference sequence). V lost 6 bases, J lost 2 bases, and 5 bases stayed unmatched. This CDR3 has 13 residues. CDR3 sequence (DNA): TGCAGTGCCCGGGACAGAAACACAGATACGCAGTATTTT. Its translation is CSARDRNTDTQYF.

As concerns this clonotype: The junction departs from germline at one end; a sequencing error may be responsible. The V gene is TRBV6-5, the J gene TRBJ2-5; D is possibly TRBD1 (6 bases). Germline loops: CDR1 MNHEY, CDR2 SVGAGI. The CDR3 has 14 amino acids. Here the CDR3 DNA reads TGTGACAGCAGTGCTACAGGGCCCCAAGAGACCCAGTACTTC. Translated, it gives CDSSATGPQETQYF.

The table lists this clonotype with a few counts. This sequence joins TRBV9 and TRBJ2-7; D remains ambiguous. The ends were cut back, 0 bases at V and 0 bases at J, with 7 bases in the middle. The germline gives CDR1 SGDLS, CDR2 YYNGEE. This CDR3 is built from 14 residues. The CDR3 protein is CASSVVGTSYEQYF. In DNA, the CDR3 is TGTGCCAGCAGCGTAGTAGGAACCTCCTACGAGCAGTACTTC.

V gene TRBV6-5 combines with J gene TRBJ2-7; 9 bases line up with TRBD1. The CDR3 extends over 15 amino acids. In germline, CDR1 is MNHEY, CDR2 SVGAGI. V lost 4 bases, J lost 3 bases, and 7 bases stayed unmatched. The CDR3 nucleotides read TGTGCCAGCAGTTCGGGGACAGGGAGGCTCTACGAGCAGTACTTC. It codes for CASSSGTGRLYEQYF.

This clonotype has more than one count but fewer than ten. This chain links TRBV7-2 with TRBJ2-3; no clear D. V gave up 5 bases and J gave up 0 bases, with 6 bases separating them. There are 13 residues in the CDR3. CDR1 is SGHTA, CDR2 FQGNSA, per germline. The CDR3 loop is CASSIASTDTQYF. The CDR3 bases are TGTGCCAGCAGCATTGCTAGCACAGATACGCAGTATTTT.

This clonotype was detected once. The chain combines TRBV6-5 with TRBJ1-6; TRBD1 is a possible D gene (5 bases). The CDR3 contains 13 residues. CDR1 is MNHEY, CDR2 SVGAGI, per germline. Trimming took off 6 bases at V and 9 bases at J, with 12 bases between the two ends. CDR3 sequence (DNA): TGTGCCAGCAGGCCGACCCAGGGTTCACCCCTCCACTTT. It specifies CASRPTQGSPLHF.

This sequence joins TRBV5-1 and TRBJ1-2; TRBD1 might be the D (5 bases). The CDR3 loop spans 14 amino acids. The germline V and J ends were trimmed by 4 bases and 8 bases, with 18 bases remaining between them. The germline V gene has CDR1 SGHRS and CDR2 YFSETQ. The CDR3 nucleotides are TGCGCCAGCAGCGTCGGGACGGAGGATCTGGGCTACACCTTC. It codes for CASSVGTEDLGYTF.

This chain connects TRBV12-3 or TRBV12-4 to TRBJ2-4; 7 nucleotides match TRBD2. Matching the DNA end better, TRBJ2-7 makes the J call doubtful. The CDR3 has 14 residues. CDR3 residues: CASSLRDYRGEQYF. The DNA of the CDR3 is TGTGCCAGCAGTCTCCGGGACTATAGGGGCGAGCAGTACTTC.

The chain uses TRBV5-6 and TRBJ2-1, with a possible D match to TRBD2 (5 bases). The CDR3 runs 15 residues. The germline V and J ends were trimmed by 0 bases and 6 bases, with 13 bases remaining between them. Per germline, CDR1 SGHDT and CDR2 YYEEEE. The DNA for the CDR3 is TGTGCCAGCAGCTTGGGGATTCTAGCCACCAATGAGCAGTTCTTC. Translation gives CASSLGILATNEQFF.

This rearrangement joins TRBV29-1 to TRBJ2-3; TRBD1 agrees at 7 bases. Looked up from germline, CDR1 is SQVTM and CDR2 is ANQGSEA. The CDR3 consists of 14 residues. V dropped 7 bases and J dropped 2; count of bases not matched to a gene: 9. In nucleotides, the CDR3 is TGCAGCGGATCAGGGGGTCGCCCCACAGATACGCAGTATTTT. It encodes CSGSGGRPTDTQYF.

The chain uses TRBV20-1 and TRBJ2-3, with 7 bases identical to TRBD1. The germline CDR1 and CDR2 sequences are DFQATT and SNEGSKA (reference sequence). Trimming cost V 7 bases and J 7 bases; bases outside gene matches: 11. The CDR3 runs 13 residues. CDR3 region: CSETGDLLYTQYF. The DNA for the CDR3 is TGCAGTGAAACAGGGGATCTGCTCTATACGCAGTATTTT.